This TCR beta chain was recovered during a study of EBV T-cell therapy then PD-1 blockade in nasopharyngeal carcinoma. The CDR3 extends over 12 amino acids. The V and J ends lost 2 bases and 10 bases respectively, with 9 bases between them. Germline V CDR1 and CDR2: MNHEY, SVGEGT. Remarks on this clone: Antigen: not known.

Sequencing used immunoSEQ multiplex PCR; TCRdb keeps in-frame clones, though not all of them. The sample lists under 30,000 clones, approximately 80% occurring once. Noted treatment: AdE1-LMPpoly-expanded autologous EBV-specific T-cell therapy followed by anti-PD-1 nivolumab. Material: CD8+ T cells from blood, obtained at roughly day 60 from a patient whose treatment included autologous EBV-specific T cells and nivolumab. This chain links TRBV6-2 or TRBV6-3 with TRBJ2-1; D remains ambiguous. The clonotype was recovered from a middle-aged man with nasopharyngeal carcinoma. In nucleotides, the CDR3 is TGTGCCAGCAGTTACGCTGCGGTCGAGCAGTTCTTC. Translated, it gives CASSYAAVEQFF.